This record covers a single T cell receptor beta chain. The antigen is unknown. Produced via immunoSEQ multiplex PCR; TCRdb's table is partial and in-frame only. The repertoire consists of tens of thousands of clones, with almost 80% occurring once and the leading ten covering roughly 6.5%. The data were obtained in a study of vaccination effects on CD4 cells after COVID-19. Study conclusions and caveats: Cross-reaction with common cold coronaviruses was seen in only 1 of 255 vaccine-induced clones from healthy vaccinees.

Pools of viral peptides were used by the ViraFEST assay to expand antigen-specific CD4+ T cells ahead of sequencing. At the end of about ten days of culture, CD4+ T cells were isolated. Of the BNT162b2 and mRNA-1273 vaccines, participants received two doses of one or the other. CDR1 SEHNR and CDR2 FQNEAQ come from the germline V gene (reference sequence). The CDR3 totals 16 residues. Trimming took off 1 base at V and 2 bases at J, with 14 bases between the two ends. The genes are TRBV7-9 and TRBJ1-2; no clear D. This TCR came from a human donor who received a COVID-19 vaccine. Some clones in this sample may be carry-over from other donors' samples. Sequenced here: CD4+ T cells from PBMCs cultured with SARS-CoV-2 spike peptides, sampled after COVID-19 vaccination. This CDR3 is CASSLGRSGDNYGYTF. The CDR3 bases are TGTGCCAGCAGCTTAGGTCGTTCGGGAGACAACTATGGCTACACCTTC.